This TCR beta chain is from a study of blood T cell repertoires in COVID-19. Study at large: Researchers got acute and convalescent COVID-19 samples from the United States, Italy and Spain. From T cells, B-cell-depleted T cells, or PBMCs came the material, which was cDNA or gDNA.

Per the original methods: By means of reference gene primer amplification, nucleated cell counts were estimated. Sequencing used immunoSEQ multiplex PCR; TCRdb keeps in-frame clones, though not all of them. That table furnishes V, J and clone size, whereas the DNA furnished D and trimming. The table includes a few hundred thousand clones, 84% detected once. V was trimmed by 3 bases and J by 3 bases, leaving 9 bases between them. The CDR3 runs to 13 residues. This sequence joins TRBV5-7 and TRBJ1-1; possibly TRBD1 for D (5 bases). TRBV5-7 has ORF status, its function being uncertain. The specimen sequenced was peripheral blood. The sequence was collected from an older woman who had recovered from COVID-19. CDR3 residues: CASSSTRDTEAFF. Written as DNA, the CDR3 is TGTGCCAGCAGCTCGACCAGGGACACTGAAGCTTTCTTT.